Shown below are 10 T cell receptor beta chains from a single sample sequenced in a study of OX40 agonist ivuxolimab in advanced cancers. The table came from immunoSEQ multiplex PCR; TCRdb's copy has only in-frame clones and leaves some out. The data contain about 45,000 clones, approximately 82% of them seen just once; the ten biggest clones take up roughly 2.6%. Specimen: CD4+ or CD8+ T cells sorted from blood, collected in a trial of the OX40 agonist ivuxolimab. These receptors originate from an adult with an advanced solid tumor such as melanoma, head and neck, liver or kidney cancer.

This chain joins TRBV7-9 and TRBJ2-3; TRBD2 aligns across 15 bases. The V gene end was trimmed by 3 bases and the J gene end by 6 bases; junction bases not matched to a gene: 4. This CDR3 has 16 amino acids. In germline, CDR1 is SEHNR, CDR2 FQNEAQ (reference sequence). The CDR3 DNA reads as TGTGCCAGCAGCTTCGGACTAGCGGGGGGGGCGGATACGCAGTATTTT. Translated: CASSFGLAGGADTQYF.

This rearrangement joins TRBV11-2 to TRBJ2-2, with 9 bases identical to TRBD1. V lost 9 bases, J lost 1 base, and 6 bases stayed unmatched. Germline V lookup: CDR1 SGHAT, CDR2 FQNNGV. The CDR3 extends over 15 amino acids. CDR3 in DNA: TGTGCCAGTGTAACAGGGGGCATGAACACCGGGGAGCTGTTTTTT. Protein sequence: CASVTGGMNTGELFF.

This chain links TRBV7-9 with TRBJ1-1; tentative D call: TRBD1 (6 bases). From germline, CDR1 is SEHNR and CDR2 FQNEAQ (reference sequence). V lost 4 bases, J lost 1 base, and 7 bases lay in between. This CDR3 region has 13 residues. The DNA of the CDR3 is TGTGCCAGCAGCTGGGGACAGAACACTGAAGCTTTCTTT. It is translated as CASSWGQNTEAFF.

V is TRBV6-1 and J is TRBJ2-2; 7 nucleotides line up with TRBD2. Germline CDR1 is MNHNS and CDR2 is SASEGT. The CDR3 covers 13 residues. V shed 11 bases, J shed 4 bases, and the junction held 7 bases outside the gene matches. CDR3 loop: CALGREVTGELFF. DNA of the CDR3: TGTGCCTTAGGGAGGGAGGTCACCGGGGAGCTGTTTTTT.

CDR3 coding DNA: TGTGCCAGCAGCTTGCTAGCGGGAGCGAACACCGGGGAGCTGTTTTTT. This encodes CASSLLAGANTGELFF. This chain uses TRBV5-6 with TRBJ2-2; TRBD2 matches 10 bases. The CDR3 length is 16 residues. Germline CDR1 SGHDT, CDR2 YYEEEE. V shed 1 base, J shed 0 bases, and the junction held 0 bases outside the gene matches.

This clone was observed once. The chain is built from TRBV5-1 and TRBJ2-1; D is tentatively TRBD1 or TRBD2 (5 bases each). V was clipped by 2 bases and J by 11 bases, with 8 bases between them. This CDR3 is built from 11 residues. Germline CDR1 is SGHRS and CDR2 is YFSETQ. CDR3 nucleotide sequence: TGCGCCAGCAGCTTCGGGACCAAGCAGTTCTTC. It translates to CASSFGTKQFF.

The chain carries TRBV9 and TRBJ2-2, with D hard to call. The CDR3 has 20 residues. The germline V gene encodes CDR1 SGDLS and CDR2 YYNGEE. Trimming pared 0 bases from V and 1 base from J, leaving 22 bases between. The chain's CDR3 is CASSVATAARGNRNTGELFF. CDR3 DNA sequence: TGTGCCAGCAGCGTAGCTACGGCCGCGCGTGGGAACAGGAACACCGGGGAGCTGTTTTTT. Complete variable domain (other parts from reference TRBV9 and TRBJ2-2): DSGVTQTPKHLITATGQRVTLRCSPRSGDLSVYWYQQSLDQGLQFLIQYYNGEERAKGNILERFSAQQFPDLHSELNLSSLELGDSALYFCASSVATAARGNRNTGELFFGEGSRLTVL.

This chain links TRBV7-9 with TRBJ1-4, with 9 bases lining up with TRBD1. Germline CDR1 and CDR2: SEHNR and FQNEAQ (reference sequence). This CDR3 contains 17 residues. Trimming took 5 bases from V and 0 from J; bases not matched to a gene: 7. The CDR3 loop is CASSNRGLDATNEKLFF. For the CDR3, the DNA is TGTGCCAGCAGCAACAGGGGGCTGGATGCAACTAATGAAAAACTGTTTTTT.

The rearrangement links TRBV11-2 to TRBJ1-2, with 7 bases matching TRBD1. Unmatched junction bases numbered 13, after V lost 5 bases and J lost 7 bases. The CDR3 consists of 15 residues. Germline V lookup: CDR1 SGHAT, CDR2 FQNNGV. CDR3 coding DNA: TGTGCCAGCAGCATAGGGGGCGTTTACCTAGGTGGCTACACCTTC. Its translation: CASSIGGVYLGGYTF.

The DNA for the CDR3 is TGTGCCAGTCTTAGCAGGGAGGGACGTCGTGGCTACACCTTC. Protein sequence: CASLSREGRRGYTF. V usage is TRBV2 and J usage is TRBJ1-2, with a tentative D call TRBD1 (5 bases). Germline-derived CDR1 and CDR2 are SNHLY and FYNNEI. The germline V and J ends were trimmed by 9 bases and 7 bases, with 21 bases remaining between them. The CDR3 consists of 14 residues.